The 11 T cell receptor beta chains given below trace back to one sample, sequenced in a study of CD8 T cells in Susac syndrome. Reverse transcription of 0.5 to 1 ug RNA used random hexamers. Using its own MiXCR run on the immunoSEQ multiplex PCR reads, TCRdb lists one record per CDR3 protein. The sample holds about 180,000 distinct CDR3 sequences, over 85% seen once. The sample was CD4+ T cells from PBMCs. Receptors were obtained from a human donor with multiple sclerosis.

The DNA of the CDR3 is TGCAGTACCTGGGCGGGGGAGACAGATACGCAGTATTTT. Protein: CSTWAGETDTQYF. V usage is TRBV20-1 and J usage is TRBJ2-3; 7 nucleotides agree with TRBD2. CDR3 length: 13 residues. V trimming: 8 bases; J trimming: 3 bases; junction bases outside the gene matches: 8. Looked up from germline, CDR1 is DFQATT and CDR2 is SNEGSKA (reference sequence).

The CDR3 is CSASPPNEQFF. For the CDR3, the DNA is TGCAGTGCTAGTCCCCCTAATGAGCAGTTCTTC. The V call is TRBV20-1, the J call TRBJ2-1; D is undetermined. CDR1 DFQATT and CDR2 SNEGSKA come from the germline V gene (reference sequence). The length of the CDR3 is 11 residues. Trimming took off 3 bases at V and 7 bases at J, with 7 bases between the two ends.

V and J are TRBV7-2 and TRBJ2-1; no definite D call. CDR1 and CDR2 (germline): SGHTA, FQGNSA. The CDR3 covers 11 residues. Between the trimmed V and J ends, which lost 7 bases and 9 bases, there was a span of 10 bases. The DNA for the CDR3 is TGTGCCAGCACCTCCGAGGCTGAGCAGTTCTTC. It translates to CASTSEAEQFF.

V is TRBV2 and J is TRBJ2-7; the D is unclear. Trimming took 3 bases from V and 5 from J, leaving 5 bases between them. The germline gives CDR1 SNHLY, CDR2 FYNNEI. CDR3 length equals 11 residues. In DNA form, the CDR3 reads TGTGCCAGCAGTGACAGCGACGAGCAGTACTTC. This encodes CASSDSDEQYF.

The chain couples TRBV10-3 to TRBJ2-5; D possibly corresponds to TRBD1 (5 bases). The CDR3 extends over 14 amino acids. Trimming removed 4 bases at V and 0 bases at J, with 9 bases between. The germline gives CDR1 ENHRY, CDR2 SYGVKD. CDR3 loop: CAISGGHNQETQYF. CDR3 DNA sequence: TGTGCCATCAGTGGAGGACACAACCAAGAGACCCAGTACTTC.

The V gene is TRBV3-1, the J gene TRBJ2-3; D is unresolved. Germline CDR1 reads LGHDT; CDR2 reads YNNKEL (reference sequence). This CDR3 has 13 residues. Trimming cost V 0 bases and J 6 bases, with 7 bases left between them. The CDR3 DNA follows: TGTGCCAGCAGCCAAGATCGGCAGGATACGCAGTATTTT. Its protein product is CASSQDRQDTQYF.

The chain combines TRBV28 with TRBJ2-1; a weak D match, TRBD2 (5 bases). Germline CDR1 is MDHEN and CDR2 is SYDVKM. The CDR3 has 14 residues. V lost 4 bases, J lost 4 bases, and 11 bases lay in between. This CDR3 is CASSWAGRYNEQFF. In DNA form, the CDR3 reads TGTGCCAGCAGTTGGGCGGGCCGTTACAATGAGCAGTTCTTC.

In its sample, this clonotype was seen once. The chain links TRBV30 to TRBJ2-3; D is unclear. The V gene's germline CDR1 is GTSNPN and CDR2 SVGIG (reference sequence). This CDR3 region has 14 residues. V lost 3 bases and J lost 1, with 11 bases in between. The CDR3 region is CAWSPSVGTDTQYF. CDR3 DNA sequence: TGTGCCTGGAGCCCCTCAGTAGGCACAGATACGCAGTATTTT. Looking up the rest from reference TRBV30 and TRBJ2-3 gives the full variable domain: SQTIHQWPATLVQPVGSPLSLECTVEGTSNPNLYWYRQAAGRGLQLLFYSVGIGQISSEVPQNLSASRPQDRQFILSSKKLLLSDSGFYLCAWSPSVGTDTQYFGPGTRLTVL.

The V and J genes are TRBV9 and TRBJ1-2; D is ambiguous. The CDR3 length is 17 residues. The germline V and J ends were trimmed by 0 bases and 3 bases, with 18 bases remaining between them. Germline V gives CDR1 SGDLS, CDR2 YYNGEE. CDR3 residues: CASSVAPAGPFDYGYTF. The CDR3 DNA is TGTGCCAGCAGCGTAGCCCCCGCGGGCCCCTTTGACTATGGCTACACCTTC.

The chain couples TRBV3-1 to TRBJ1-1; D may be TRBD1 (6 bases). This CDR3 spans 14 amino acids. Trimming stripped 4 bases from V and 3 bases from J, with 12 bases between. Germline loops: CDR1 LGHDT, CDR2 YNNKEL (reference sequence). CDR3 DNA: TGTGCCAGCAGCCTAAAGGACAGTCACACTGAAGCTTTCTTT. This translates into CASSLKDSHTEAFF.

Only one count was recorded for this clonotype. The chain uses TRBV9 and TRBJ1-1; tentative D call: TRBD1 (5 bases). Per germline, CDR1 SGDLS and CDR2 YYNGEE. This CDR3 region has 14 residues. V was clipped by 0 bases and J by 3 bases, with 9 bases between them. CDR3 DNA sequence: TGTGCCAGCAGCGTAGCTCAAGGGGACACTGAAGCTTTCTTT. It specifies CASSVAQGDTEAFF.